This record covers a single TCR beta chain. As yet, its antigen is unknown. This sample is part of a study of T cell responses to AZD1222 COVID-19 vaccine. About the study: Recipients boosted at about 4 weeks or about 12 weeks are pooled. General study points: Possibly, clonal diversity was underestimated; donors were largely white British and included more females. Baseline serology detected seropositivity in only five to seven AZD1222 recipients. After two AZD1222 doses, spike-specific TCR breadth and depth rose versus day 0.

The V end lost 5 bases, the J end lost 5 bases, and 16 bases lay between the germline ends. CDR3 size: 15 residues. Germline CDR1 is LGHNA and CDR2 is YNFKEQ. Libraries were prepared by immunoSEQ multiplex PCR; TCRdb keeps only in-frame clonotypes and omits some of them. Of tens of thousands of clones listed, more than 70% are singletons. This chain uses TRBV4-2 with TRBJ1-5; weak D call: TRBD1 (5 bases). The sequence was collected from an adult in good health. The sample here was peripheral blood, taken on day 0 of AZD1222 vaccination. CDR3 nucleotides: TGTGCCAGCAGCGAAAGTGAGAGGGGCGATCAGCCCCAGCATTTT. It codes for CASSESERGDQPQHF.